What follows is one T cell receptor (beta chain) and its context. The treatment: preoperative locoregional IRX-2 cytokine immunotherapy. This phase Ib study tested locoregional IRX-2 cytokine immunotherapy given before surgery. The data originate from a study of preoperative IRX-2 immunotherapy in early breast cancer. Some clones are missing from TCRdb's copy, which holds only in-frame ones; the method was immunoSEQ multiplex PCR. The sample yields 25,000 to 30,000 clones, approximately 81% seen once. The receptor comes from a human donor with breast cancer. The material sequenced was lymph node tissue, taken after IRX-2 immunotherapy.

The CDR3: CASSPVSNTEAFF. The CDR3 coding sequence is TGTGCCAGCAGTCCAGTAAGCAACACTGAAGCTTTCTTT. The gene calls are TRBV6-8 and TRBJ1-1; D is unclear. CDR3 length equals 13 residues. Deletions cut 5 bases from V and 2 bases from J, with 9 bases between. Germline CDR1 is MNHGY and CDR2 is SAAAGT.